These T cell receptor beta chains were read from a single sample in a study of blood T cells in healthy people across ages. MiXCR was run by TCRdb on the 5' RACE reads, yielding one entry per CDR3 protein. In the table there are about 670,000 distinct CDR3 sequences, approximately 52% of which are singletons. The source material was blood. These receptors were taken from an elderly woman in good health. Each CDR3 is given with its conserved first and last residue. The D gene is left open where the match is weak. Rows may omit the clone size; those that give it use once, few, many or a size class.

D gene,V gene,J gene,clone size,CDR3 DNA,CDR3 protein
-,TRBV5-6,TRBJ2-3,-,TGTGCCAGCAGCTTGAGTGGGGCAGATACGCGGTATTTT,CASSLSGADTRYF
-,TRBV10-3,TRBJ2-1,once,TGTGCCATCGAAAAAGGGGGGAGCTCCTACAATGAGCAGTTCTTC,CAIEKGGSSYNEQFF
TRBD1,TRBV15,TRBJ1-2,-,TGTGCCACCAGCAGAGCAAGCACCGGGACAGGAAGATCTATGCGATACACCTTC,CATSRASTGTGRSMRYTF
-,TRBV20-1,TRBJ2-7,many,TGCAGTGCTAGTAACGAGCAGTACTTC,CSASNEQYF
TRBD1,TRBV3-1,TRBJ1-2,-,TGTGCCAGCAGCCCGACAGAGGGGGCGGCCAACTATGGCTACACCTTC,CASSPTEGAANYGYTF
-,TRBV12-3/TRBV12-4,TRBJ1-1,few,TGTGCCAGCAGTTTAGGCAATTCGAACACTGAAGCTTTCTTT,CASSLGNSNTEAFF
-,TRBV12-3/TRBV12-4,TRBJ1-1,few,TGTGCCAGCAGTCCCAACGGGGTTACAAACACTGAAGCTTTCTTT,CASSPNGVTNTEAFF
TRBD2,TRBV10-2,TRBJ2-5,-,TGCGCCAGCAGTGAATACAGCGGGAGGGGGCGAGAGACCCAGTACTTC,CASSEYSGRGRETQYF
-,TRBV6-6,TRBJ2-5,once,TGTGCCAGCAGTTACGAGGGGGTAACCCAAGAGACCCAGTACTTC,CASSYEGVTQETQYF
-,TRBV3-1,TRBJ2-7,-,TGTGCCAGCAGCCAACCCGGGGCGCAAAGCCCGGGTGAGCAGTACTTC,CASSQPGAQSPGEQYF
TRBD1,TRBV4-1,TRBJ1-4,-,TGCGCCAGCAGCCAATTCGGGACAGGGAGTGAAAAACTGTTTTTT,CASSQFGTGSEKLFF
TRBD1,TRBV27,TRBJ1-1,-,TGTGCCAGCAGTTACCGGGACAGCGGCCTTAGGAACACTGAAGCTTTCTTT,CASSYRDSGLRNTEAFF
-,TRBV20-1,TRBJ2-5,many,TGCAGTGCTACGCAGATTCAAGAGACCCAGTACTTC,CSATQIQETQYF
TRBD2,TRBV5-1,TRBJ2-1,-,TGCGCCAGCAGGGAGGGGACTAGCGGGGAGCAGTTCTTC,CASREGTSGEQFF
-,TRBV10-3,TRBJ1-1,-,TGTGCCATCAGTGTGGGACGGGGGAGCACTGAAGCTTTCTTT,CAISVGRGSTEAFF
-,TRBV18,TRBJ2-2,-,TGTGCCAGCTCACCAGACAGGATGAACACCGGGGAGCTGTTTTTT,CASSPDRMNTGELFF
-,TRBV20-1,TRBJ2-1,few,TGCAGTGCTAGAGCGGCGACACCTCAGGGGCAGTTCTTC,CSARAATPQGQFF
TRBD1,TRBV5-1,TRBJ2-7,once,TGCGCCAGCAGCCGCGGACAGGGGTATGATGAGCAGTACTTC,CASSRGQGYDEQYF
-,TRBV12-3/TRBV12-4,TRBJ2-3,many,TGTGCCAGCACTCCCAGCCGTACGCAGTATTTT,CASTPSRTQYF
-,TRBV7-3,TRBJ1-1,-,TGTGCCAGCAGCGTTCTGGGGGGGAACACTGAAGCTTTCTTT,CASSVLGGNTEAFF
-,TRBV7-9,TRBJ2-3,few,TGTGCCAGCAGCTTATGGGGTCAGGCCACAGATACGCAGTATTTT,CASSLWGQATDTQYF
TRBD1,TRBV12-3/TRBV12-4,TRBJ1-6,-,TGTGCCAGCAGCCTTGGGTTCACAGGGGGGGTTTCACCCCTCCACTTT,CASSLGFTGGVSPLHF
TRBD2,TRBV7-9,TRBJ2-1,-,TGTGCCAGCAGCTTATACCCTAGCGGGGTAATATACAATGAGCAGTTCTTC,CASSLYPSGVIYNEQFF
TRBD1,TRBV25-1,TRBJ2-3,-,TGTGCCAGCCAAGCTCAGGGGGCGCGGGTTGGGCAGTATTTT,CASQAQGARVGQYF
-,TRBV3-1,TRBJ1-5,few,TGTGCCAGCAGCCAAGAGGCAGGGGTTGGTCAGCCCCAGCATTTT,CASSQEAGVGQPQHF
TRBD2,TRBV12-3/TRBV12-4,TRBJ2-1,many,TGTGCCAGCAGGAAACCCTCGGGACTAGCGGGCAATGAGCAGTTCTTC,CASRKPSGLAGNEQFF
-,TRBV4-1,TRBJ1-5,-,TGCGCCAGCAGCCAAGCGGTGACAGACTATCAGTCCCAGCATTTT,CASSQAVTDYQSQHF
-,TRBV25-1,TRBJ2-5,-,TGTGCCAGCAGTGAATACGGCGCGGGACCCAACAATGAGCAGTACTTC,CASSEYGAGPNNEQYF
TRBD1,TRBV7-2,TRBJ2-7,-,TGTGCCAGCAGCTTGGACAGGGGGATTTGGAATGAGCAGTACTTC,CASSLDRGIWNEQYF
-,TRBV20-1,TRBJ2-5,many,TGCAGTGCTCTCTACGAGGGGACGTCCCAAGAGACCCAGTACTTC,CSALYEGTSQETQYF
-,TRBV29-1,TRBJ2-7,many,TGCAGCGTTGAGATAGATTCGGGCCTATCCTACGAGCAGTACTTC,CSVEIDSGLSYEQYF
-,TRBV29-1,TRBJ2-1,many,TGCAGCGTTGAGAGGGACGGGTATGAGCAGTTCTTC,CSVERDGYEQFF
-,TRBV2,TRBJ2-5,few,TGTGCCAGCAGTGACGGAAAACAACTCCAAGAGACCCAGTACTTC,CASSDGKQLQETQYF
-,TRBV5-5,TRBJ2-7,few,TGTGCCAGCAGCGTGGGTTCCTACGGCGAGCAGTACTTC,CASSVGSYGEQYF
TRBD2,TRBV19,TRBJ2-3,-,TGTGCCAGTAACGGCGGGGGGGGACGCACAGATACGCAGTATTTT,CASNGGGGRTDTQYF
TRBD1,TRBV27,TRBJ2-4,many,TGTGCCAGCAGCAGGGACAGGGTTGGGACCAAAAACATTCAGTACTTC,CASSRDRVGTKNIQYF
-,TRBV20-1,TRBJ2-5,many,TGCAGTGCTCACGACAGGAAAGAGACCCAGTACTTC,CSAHDRKETQYF
-,TRBV12-3/TRBV12-4,TRBJ1-5,-,TGTGCCAGCCGGGCGGGTGGGGGGCAGCCCCAGCATTTT,CASRAGGGQPQHF
-,TRBV11-2,TRBJ2-5,-,TGTGCCAGCGGAGACTACACTCAAGAGACCCAGTACTTC,CASGDYTQETQYF
TRBD2,TRBV5-1,TRBJ2-7,-,TGCGCCAGCTCCCAGGGGCTAGCGGGTGCCGCCTACAATGAGCAGTACTTC,CASSQGLAGAAYNEQYF
-,TRBV4-2,TRBJ2-7,-,TGTGCCAGCAGCCCCGGGGGTGGCGAGTACTTC,CASSPGGGEYF
-,TRBV13,TRBJ2-7,-,TGTGCCAGCAGCTTAGGCGGGCCCCGCGGTGAGCAGTACTTC,CASSLGGPRGEQYF
TRBD1,TRBV5-1,TRBJ1-2,-,TGCGCCAGCTCCGGGACAGATGGCTACACCTTC,CASSGTDGYTF
-,TRBV20-1,TRBJ1-1,-,TGCAGTGCTAGACCCATTCAGGATCCCACTGAAGCTTTCTTT,CSARPIQDPTEAFF
TRBD1,TRBV5-1,TRBJ2-1,many,TGCGCCAGCAGCTTTGACAGGGTCTACAATGAGCAGTTCTTC,CASSFDRVYNEQFF
TRBD1,TRBV20-1,TRBJ1-2,once,TGCAGTACAAAAAGACGAGCAGGGGGTTCTGGCTACACCTTC,CSTKRRAGGSGYTF
-,TRBV20-1,TRBJ1-2,many,TGCAGTGCTAGCCCTCTCACTCGTGACTATGGCTACACCTTC,CSASPLTRDYGYTF
-,TRBV29-1,TRBJ2-1,-,TGCAGCGTTGGGTCCCACTCGGGTGAGCAGTTCTTC,CSVGSHSGEQFF